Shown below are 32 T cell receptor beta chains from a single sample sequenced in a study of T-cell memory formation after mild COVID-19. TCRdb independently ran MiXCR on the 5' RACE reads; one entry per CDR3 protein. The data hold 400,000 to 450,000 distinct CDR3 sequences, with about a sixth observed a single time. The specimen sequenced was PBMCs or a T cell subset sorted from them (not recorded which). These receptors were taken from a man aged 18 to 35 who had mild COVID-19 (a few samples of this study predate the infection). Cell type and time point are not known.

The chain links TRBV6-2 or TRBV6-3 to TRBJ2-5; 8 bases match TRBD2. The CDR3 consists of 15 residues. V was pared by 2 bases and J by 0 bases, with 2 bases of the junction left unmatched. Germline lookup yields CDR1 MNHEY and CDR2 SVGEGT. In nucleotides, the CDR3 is TGTGCCAGCAGTTACGCAGCGGGGGACCAAGAGACCCAGTACTTC. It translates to CASSYAAGDQETQYF.

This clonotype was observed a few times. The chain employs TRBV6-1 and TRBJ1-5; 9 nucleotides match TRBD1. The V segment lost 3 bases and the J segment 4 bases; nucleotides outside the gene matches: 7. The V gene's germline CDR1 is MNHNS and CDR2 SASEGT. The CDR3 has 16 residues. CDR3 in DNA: TGTGCCAGCAGTGACCCAGGACAGGGGAGGAATCAGCCCCAGCATTTT. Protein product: CASSDPGQGRNQPQHF.

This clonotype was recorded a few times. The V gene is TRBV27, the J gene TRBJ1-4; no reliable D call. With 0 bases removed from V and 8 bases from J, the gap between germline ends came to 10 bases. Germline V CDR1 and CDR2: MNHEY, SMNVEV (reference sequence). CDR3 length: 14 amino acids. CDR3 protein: CASSLSRVGEKLFF. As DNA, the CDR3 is TGTGCCAGCAGTTTATCGCGGGTGGGGGAAAAACTGTTTTTT.

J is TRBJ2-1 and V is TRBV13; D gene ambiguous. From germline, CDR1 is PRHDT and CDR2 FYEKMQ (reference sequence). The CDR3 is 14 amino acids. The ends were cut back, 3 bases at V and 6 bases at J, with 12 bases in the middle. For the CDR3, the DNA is TGTGCCAGCAGCTTCTTGAAGGGATTCAATGAGCAGTTCTTC. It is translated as CASSFLKGFNEQFF.

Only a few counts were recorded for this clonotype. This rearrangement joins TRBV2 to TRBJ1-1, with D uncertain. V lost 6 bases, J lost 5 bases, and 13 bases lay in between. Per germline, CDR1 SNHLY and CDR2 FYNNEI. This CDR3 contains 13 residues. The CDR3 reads CASRSTPATEAFF. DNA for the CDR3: TGTGCCAGCAGGTCGACCCCTGCTACTGAAGCTTTCTTT.

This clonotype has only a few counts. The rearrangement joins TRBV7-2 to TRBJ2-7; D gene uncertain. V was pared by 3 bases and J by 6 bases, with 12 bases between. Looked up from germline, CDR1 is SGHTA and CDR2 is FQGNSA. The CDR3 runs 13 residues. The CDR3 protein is CASSFISGSEQYV. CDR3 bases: TGTGCCAGCAGCTTCATATCGGGCTCCGAGCAGTACGTC.

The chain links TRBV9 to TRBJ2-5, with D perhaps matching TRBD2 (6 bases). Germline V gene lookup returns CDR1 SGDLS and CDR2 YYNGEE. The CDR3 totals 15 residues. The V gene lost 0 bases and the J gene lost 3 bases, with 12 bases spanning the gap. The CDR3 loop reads CASSVVGGREETQYF. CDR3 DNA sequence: TGTGCCAGCAGCGTAGTGGGGGGAAGAGAAGAGACCCAGTACTTC.

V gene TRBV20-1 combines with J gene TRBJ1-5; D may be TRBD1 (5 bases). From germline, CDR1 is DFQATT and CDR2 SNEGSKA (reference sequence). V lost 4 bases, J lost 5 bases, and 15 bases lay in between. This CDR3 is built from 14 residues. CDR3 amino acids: CSATLQGSDQPQHF. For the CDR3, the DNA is TGCAGTGCTACCCTCCAGGGCTCCGATCAGCCCCAGCATTTT.

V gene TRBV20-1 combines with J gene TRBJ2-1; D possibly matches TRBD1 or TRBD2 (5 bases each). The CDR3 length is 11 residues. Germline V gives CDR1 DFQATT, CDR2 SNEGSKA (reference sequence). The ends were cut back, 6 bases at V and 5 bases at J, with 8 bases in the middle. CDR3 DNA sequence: TGCAGTGCAACGGGGCACAATGAGCAGTTCTTC. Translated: CSATGHNEQFF.

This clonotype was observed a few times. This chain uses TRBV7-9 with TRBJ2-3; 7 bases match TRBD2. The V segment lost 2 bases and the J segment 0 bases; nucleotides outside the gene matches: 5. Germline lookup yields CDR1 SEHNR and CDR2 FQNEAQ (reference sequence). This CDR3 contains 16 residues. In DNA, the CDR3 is TGTGCCAGCAGCTTACGGGCTAGCGGTAGCACAGATACGCAGTATTTT. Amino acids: CASSLRASGSTDTQYF.

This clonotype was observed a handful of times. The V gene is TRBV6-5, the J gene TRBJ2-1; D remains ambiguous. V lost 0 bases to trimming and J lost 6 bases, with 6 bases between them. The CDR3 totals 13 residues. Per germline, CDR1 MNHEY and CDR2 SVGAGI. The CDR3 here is CASSYSRSNEQFF. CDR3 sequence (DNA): TGTGCCAGCAGTTACTCGCGGAGCAATGAGCAGTTCTTC.

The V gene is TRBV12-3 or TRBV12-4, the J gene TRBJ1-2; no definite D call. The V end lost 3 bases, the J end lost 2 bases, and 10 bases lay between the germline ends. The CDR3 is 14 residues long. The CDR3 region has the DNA TGTGCCAGCAGTTTGGGGTCCCTCAACTATGGCTACACCTTC. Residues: CASSLGSLNYGYTF.

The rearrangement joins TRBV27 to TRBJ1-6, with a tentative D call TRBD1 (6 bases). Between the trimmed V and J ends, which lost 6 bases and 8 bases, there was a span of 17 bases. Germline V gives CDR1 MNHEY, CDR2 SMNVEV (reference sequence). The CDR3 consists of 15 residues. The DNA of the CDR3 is TGTGCCAGCAGCCACAAACAGGGATTATATTCACCCCTCCACTTT. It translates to CASSHKQGLYSPLHF.

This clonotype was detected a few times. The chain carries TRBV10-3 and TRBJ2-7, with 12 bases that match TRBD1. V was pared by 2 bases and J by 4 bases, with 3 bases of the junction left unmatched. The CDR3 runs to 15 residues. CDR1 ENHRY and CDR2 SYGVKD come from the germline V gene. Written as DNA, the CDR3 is TGTGCCATCAGTGAGCCGGGACAGGGGGCTTACGAGCAGTACTTC. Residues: CAISEPGQGAYEQYF.

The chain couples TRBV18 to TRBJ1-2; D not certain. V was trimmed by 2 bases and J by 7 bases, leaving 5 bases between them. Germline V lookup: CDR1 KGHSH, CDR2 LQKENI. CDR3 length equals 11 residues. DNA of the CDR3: TGTGCCAGCTCACCAGACACTGGCTACACCTTC. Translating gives CASSPDTGYTF.

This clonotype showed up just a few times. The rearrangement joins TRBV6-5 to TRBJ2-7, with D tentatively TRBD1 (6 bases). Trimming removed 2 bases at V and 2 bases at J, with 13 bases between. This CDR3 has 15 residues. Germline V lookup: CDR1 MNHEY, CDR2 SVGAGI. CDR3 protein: CASSYGQGLTYEQYV. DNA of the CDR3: TGTGCCAGCAGTTACGGGCAGGGGCTAACCTACGAGCAGTACGTC.

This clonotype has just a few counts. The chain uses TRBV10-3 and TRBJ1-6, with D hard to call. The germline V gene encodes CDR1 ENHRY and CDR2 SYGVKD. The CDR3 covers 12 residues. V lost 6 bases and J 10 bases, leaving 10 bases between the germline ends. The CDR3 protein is CAIRGLDSPLHF. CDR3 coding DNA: TGTGCCATCAGGGGTTTGGACTCACCCCTCCACTTT.

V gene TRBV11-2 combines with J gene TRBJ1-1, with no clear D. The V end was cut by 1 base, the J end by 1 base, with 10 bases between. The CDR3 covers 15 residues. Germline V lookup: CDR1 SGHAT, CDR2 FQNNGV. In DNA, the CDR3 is TGTGCCAGCAGCTTAGGGCACGGAGCGAACACTGAAGCTTTCTTT. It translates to CASSLGHGANTEAFF.

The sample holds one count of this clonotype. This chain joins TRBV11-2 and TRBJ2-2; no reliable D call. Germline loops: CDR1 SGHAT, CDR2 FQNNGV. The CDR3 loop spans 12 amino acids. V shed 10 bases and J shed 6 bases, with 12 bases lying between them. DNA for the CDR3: TGTGCCACCCAGCTTTGGGCCGGGGAGCTGTTTTTT. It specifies CATQLWAGELFF.

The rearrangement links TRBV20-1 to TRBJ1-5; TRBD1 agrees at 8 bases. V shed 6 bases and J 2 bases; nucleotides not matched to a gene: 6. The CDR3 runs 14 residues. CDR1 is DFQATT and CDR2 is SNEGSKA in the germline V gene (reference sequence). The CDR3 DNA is TGCAGTGCACAGGACAGGGTGGGCAATCAGCCCCAGCATTTT. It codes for CSAQDRVGNQPQHF.

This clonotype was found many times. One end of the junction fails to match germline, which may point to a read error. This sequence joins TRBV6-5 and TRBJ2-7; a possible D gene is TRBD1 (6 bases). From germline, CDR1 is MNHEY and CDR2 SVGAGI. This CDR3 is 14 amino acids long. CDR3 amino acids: CASSYSTGPYEQYF. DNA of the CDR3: TGCGCCAGCAGCTACTCGACAGGACCCTACGAGCAGTACTTC.

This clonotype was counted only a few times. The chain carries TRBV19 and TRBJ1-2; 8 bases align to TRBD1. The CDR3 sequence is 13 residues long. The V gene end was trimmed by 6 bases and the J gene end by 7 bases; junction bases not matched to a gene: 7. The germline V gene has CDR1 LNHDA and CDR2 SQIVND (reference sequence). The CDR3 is CASSPSGGSGYTF. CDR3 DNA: TGTGCCAGTAGCCCCTCAGGGGGCAGTGGCTACACCTTC. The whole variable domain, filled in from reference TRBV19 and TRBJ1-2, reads DGGITQSPKYLFRKEGQNVTLSCEQNLNHDAMYWYRQDPGQGLRLIYYSQIVNDFQKGDIAEGYSVSREKKESFPLTVTSAQKNPTAFYLCASSPSGGSGYTFGSGTRLTVV.

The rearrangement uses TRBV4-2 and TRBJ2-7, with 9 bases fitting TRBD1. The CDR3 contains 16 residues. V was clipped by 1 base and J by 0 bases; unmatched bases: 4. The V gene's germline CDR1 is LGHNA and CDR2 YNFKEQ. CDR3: CASSQGWDRVSYEQYF. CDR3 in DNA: TGTGCCAGCAGCCAAGGTTGGGACAGGGTCTCCTACGAGCAGTACTTC.

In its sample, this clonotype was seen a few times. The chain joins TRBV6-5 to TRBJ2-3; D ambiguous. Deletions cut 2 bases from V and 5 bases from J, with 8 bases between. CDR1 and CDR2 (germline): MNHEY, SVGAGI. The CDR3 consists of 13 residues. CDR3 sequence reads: CASSYLLLDTQYF. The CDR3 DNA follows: TGTGCCAGCAGTTACCTACTCCTAGATACGCAGTATTTT.

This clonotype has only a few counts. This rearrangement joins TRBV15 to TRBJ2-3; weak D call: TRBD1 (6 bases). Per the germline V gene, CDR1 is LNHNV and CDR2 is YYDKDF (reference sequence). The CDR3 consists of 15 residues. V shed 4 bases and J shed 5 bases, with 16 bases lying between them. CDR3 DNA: TGTGCCACCAGCACCCCACGGGCAGGGGAAGATACGCAGTATTTT. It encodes CATSTPRAGEDTQYF.

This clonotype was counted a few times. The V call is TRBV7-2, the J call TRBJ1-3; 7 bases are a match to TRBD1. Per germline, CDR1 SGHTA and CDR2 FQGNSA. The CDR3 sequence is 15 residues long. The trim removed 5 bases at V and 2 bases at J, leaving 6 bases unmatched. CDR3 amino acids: CASSPQGIPGNTIYF. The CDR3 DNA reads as TGTGCCAGCAGCCCACAGGGGATCCCTGGAAACACCATATATTTT.

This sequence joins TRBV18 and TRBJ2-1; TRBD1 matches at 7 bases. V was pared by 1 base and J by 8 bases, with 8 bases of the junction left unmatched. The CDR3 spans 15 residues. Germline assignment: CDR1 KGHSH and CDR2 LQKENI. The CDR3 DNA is TGTGCCAGCTCACCACAGGGGGCTAAGGAGGATGAGCAGTTCTTC. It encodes CASSPQGAKEDEQFF.

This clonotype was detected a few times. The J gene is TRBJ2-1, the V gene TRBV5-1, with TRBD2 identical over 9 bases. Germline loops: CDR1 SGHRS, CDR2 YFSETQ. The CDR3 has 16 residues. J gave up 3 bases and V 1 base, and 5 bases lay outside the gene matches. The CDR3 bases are TGCGCCAGCAGCTTGTCTAGCGGGGTGGTCTACAATGAGCAGTTCTTC. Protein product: CASSLSSGVVYNEQFF.

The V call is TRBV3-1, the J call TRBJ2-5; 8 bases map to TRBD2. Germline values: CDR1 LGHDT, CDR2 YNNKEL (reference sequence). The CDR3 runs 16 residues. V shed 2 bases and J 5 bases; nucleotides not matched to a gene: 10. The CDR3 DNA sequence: TGTGCCAGCAGCCAAACCCGGGGGGGAATCCGGGAGACCCAGTACTTC. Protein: CASSQTRGGIRETQYF.

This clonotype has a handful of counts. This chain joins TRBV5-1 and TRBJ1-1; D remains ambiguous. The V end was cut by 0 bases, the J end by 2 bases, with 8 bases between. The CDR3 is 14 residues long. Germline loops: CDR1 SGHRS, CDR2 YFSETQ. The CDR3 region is CASSLESGNTEAFF. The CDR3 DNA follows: TGCGCCAGCAGCTTGGAGTCAGGAAACACTGAAGCTTTCTTT. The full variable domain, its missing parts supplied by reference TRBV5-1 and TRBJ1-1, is KAGVTQTPRYLIKTRGQQVTLSCSPISGHRSVSWYQQTPGQGLQFLFEYFSETQRNKGNFPGRFSGRQFSNSRSEMNVSTLELGDSALYLCASSLESGNTEAFFGQGTRLTVV.

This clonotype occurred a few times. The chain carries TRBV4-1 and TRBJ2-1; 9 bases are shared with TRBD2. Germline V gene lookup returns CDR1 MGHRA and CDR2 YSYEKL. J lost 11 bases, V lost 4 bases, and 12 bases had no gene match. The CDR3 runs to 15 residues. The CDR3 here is CASSPPGTSRTKQFF. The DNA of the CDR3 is TGCGCCAGCAGCCCCCCAGGGACTAGCCGAACAAAGCAGTTCTTC.

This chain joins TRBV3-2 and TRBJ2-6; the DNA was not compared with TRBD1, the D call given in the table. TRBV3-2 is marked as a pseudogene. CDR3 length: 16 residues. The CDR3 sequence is CASSSHRVSGANVLTF. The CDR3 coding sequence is TGTGCCAGCAGCAGTCACAGGGTCTCTGGGGCCAACGTCCTGACTTTC.